This passage covers 24 T cell receptor beta chains from one sample sequenced in a study of molecular identifiers for immune sequencing clone quantification. One entry per CDR3 protein results from TCRdb running MiXCR on the PCR reads. The table has approximately 670,000 distinct CDR3 sequences, roughly 21% seen once. The sample comprised naive CD8+ T cells from blood, with Jurkat cell RNA spiked in. Subset specified: FACS-sorted CD8+CD4-CCR7+CD45RA+ naive T cells. These receptors all come from a human donor in good health. Some libraries in this study had Jurkat cell RNA spiked in.

This clonotype was counted ten times or more. V gene TRBV14 combines with J gene TRBJ1-6, with D unclear. The CDR3 sequence is 15 residues long. The V gene lost 2 bases and the J gene lost 0 bases, with 5 bases spanning the gap. Germline loops: CDR1 SGHDN, CDR2 FVKESK. This CDR3 reads CASSQWSSYNSPLHF. The CDR3 region has the DNA TGTGCCAGCAGCCAATGGAGCTCCTATAATTCACCCCTCCACTTT.

This clonotype was counted only a few times. This rearrangement joins TRBV7-8 to TRBJ1-2; tentatively, D is TRBD1 (6 bases). V lost 2 bases and J lost 0, with 13 bases in between. Germline CDR1 and CDR2: SGHVS and FQNEAQ. CDR3 length equals 16 residues. The CDR3 loop reads CASSLYGQTANYGYTF. The CDR3 coding sequence is TGTGCCAGCAGCTTATACGGACAGACCGCTAACTATGGCTACACCTTC.

This clonotype showed up just a few times. J is TRBJ2-7 and V is TRBV30; D is uncertain. CDR1 is GTSNPN and CDR2 is SVGIG in the germline V gene (reference sequence). With 0 bases removed from V and 6 bases from J, the gap between germline ends came to 12 bases. This CDR3 is 13 amino acids long. CDR3 amino acids: CAWSVSILGEQYF. Here the CDR3 DNA reads TGTGCCTGGAGTGTTTCCATCCTGGGCGAGCAGTACTTC.

On this clonotype: The conserved closing phenylalanine or tryptophan is absent in this CDR3, likely reflecting a read error. The chain couples TRBV3-1 to TRBJ2-5; 7 nucleotides line up with TRBD1. CDR1 LGHDT and CDR2 YNNKEL come from the germline V gene (reference sequence). V gave up 0 bases and J gave up 1 base; unmatched junction bases: 8. This CDR3 is 17 amino acids long. CDR3 sequence reads: CASSQDGGQNFQETQYL. CDR3 DNA sequence: TGTGCCAGCAGCCAAGATGGGGGACAGAATTTCCAAGAGACCCAGTACCTC.

This clonotype was detected once. One base away lies a much larger clone, so this may be a sequencing read error. The rearrangement links TRBV5-3 to TRBJ1-1, with unresolved D. TRBV5-3 is an ORF, with its function uncertain. The CDR3 runs to 15 residues. CDR3 amino acids: CASSYPIGVTTEAFF. The CDR3, as DNA: TGTGCCAGCAGCTATCCAATTGGGGTGACCACTGAAGCTTTCTTT.

The genes are TRBV9 and TRBJ2-3; possibly TRBD2 for D (7 bases). The CDR3 consists of 16 residues. V was cut by 4 bases and J by 0 bases, with 15 bases left in between. In germline, CDR1 is SGDLS, CDR2 YYNGEE. CDR3 residues: CASSLEGGASTDTQYF. The CDR3 DNA is TGTGCCAGCAGCCTGGAAGGGGGGGCTAGCACAGATACGCAGTATTTT.

A few counts support this clonotype. In DNA, the CDR3 is TGTGCCAGCAGTGTGACAGGGGGTGGTATTGACGAGCAGTACTTC. It yields the protein CASSVTGGGIDEQYF. The chain employs TRBV2 and TRBJ2-7, with TRBD1 matching 9 bases. Per germline, CDR1 SNHLY and CDR2 FYNNEI. CDR3 size: 15 residues. Trimming at V came to 4 bases and at J to 5 bases, leaving 9 bases not matched to a gene.

This clonotype was recorded at least ten times. The J gene is TRBJ2-7, the V gene TRBV4-1, with 15 bases aligning to TRBD2. The CDR3 contains 15 residues. Per germline, CDR1 MGHRA and CDR2 YSYEKL. V lost 4 bases, J lost 5 bases, and 3 bases stayed unmatched. The CDR3 coding sequence is TGCGCCAGCAGCCCTGGACTAGCGGGGGGGAACGAGCAGTACTTC. Amino acid sequence: CASSPGLAGGNEQYF.

At least ten counts were recorded for this clonotype. The chain joins TRBV6-2 or TRBV6-3 to TRBJ1-5; the match to TRBD1 covers 7 bases. This CDR3 comprises 18 residues. Germline lookup yields CDR1 MNHEY and CDR2 SVGEGT. The ends lost 0 bases at V and 0 bases at J; junction bases unmatched: 8. In DNA form, the CDR3 reads TGTGCCAGCAGTTACTCCTCCGGACAGGTTATTAGCAATCAGCCCCAGCATTTT. Protein sequence: CASSYSSGQVISNQPQHF.

V usage is TRBV13 and J usage is TRBJ1-1; 9 positions match TRBD1. Germline lookup yields CDR1 PRHDT and CDR2 FYEKMQ (reference sequence). The CDR3 is 15 amino acids. J lost 3 bases, V lost 3 bases, and 5 bases had no gene match. For the CDR3, the DNA is TGTGCCAGCAGCTTGGACAGGGGATGGTACACTGAAGCTTTCTTT. Amino acids: CASSLDRGWYTEAFF.

This clonotype was seen repeatedly, ten times or more. The chain recombines TRBV4-3 with TRBJ1-2; tentative D call: TRBD1 (6 bases). Trimming cost V 0 bases and J 1 base, with 15 bases left between them. Germline lookup yields CDR1 LGHNA and CDR2 YSLEER. There are 17 residues in the CDR3. Written as DNA, the CDR3 is TGCGCCAGCAGCCAAGAAATAGTAGGACAGATTAACTATGGCTACACCTTC. Translated: CASSQEIVGQINYGYTF.

To note about this clonotype: This may be a read error: a much more frequent sequence differs by one nucleotide. The chain has TRBV9 and TRBJ2-3; 8 bases agree with TRBD1. Unmatched junction bases numbered 10, after V lost 2 bases and J lost 5 bases. CDR3 length equals 16 residues. From germline, CDR1 is SGDLS and CDR2 YYNGEE. The CDR3 DNA reads as TGTGCCAGCAGCGTCCAGTGGGACAGGCACATAGATACGCAGTATTTT. Translation: CASSVQWDRHIDTQYF.

The chain recombines TRBV4-1 with TRBJ1-1; D unclear. The length of the CDR3 is 13 residues. Germline values: CDR1 MGHRA, CDR2 YSYEKL. Trimming took 2 bases from V and 3 from J, leaving 7 bases between them. Here the CDR3 reads CASSQSPDTEAFF. The CDR3 DNA sequence: TGCGCCAGCAGCCAATCCCCGGACACTGAAGCTTTCTTT.

This clonotype has ten or more counts. V usage is TRBV19 and J usage is TRBJ2-1; D possibly corresponds to TRBD2 (6 bases). Germline V CDR1 and CDR2: LNHDA, SQIVND (reference sequence). The CDR3 covers 14 residues. The V and J ends lost 2 bases and 3 bases respectively, with 8 bases between them. The CDR3 DNA reads TGTGCCAGTAGTATACGCGGGATCTACAATGAGCAGTTCTTC. Translation: CASSIRGIYNEQFF. Supplemented by reference TRBV19 and TRBJ2-1, the full variable domain reads DGGITQSPKYLFRKEGQNVTLSCEQNLNHDAMYWYRQDPGQGLRLIYYSQIVNDFQKGDIAEGYSVSREKKESFPLTVTSAQKNPTAFYLCASSIRGIYNEQFFGPGTRLTVL.

This clonotype occurred many times. V is TRBV27 and J is TRBJ1-1; TRBD1 matches 9 bases. The CDR3 consists of 13 residues. Germline CDR1 reads MNHEY; CDR2 reads SMNVEV (reference sequence). Trimming cost V 1 base and J 7 bases; bases outside gene matches: 1. The CDR3 protein is CASSLWTGDEAFF. In DNA form, the CDR3 reads TGTGCCAGCAGTTTATGGACAGGGGATGAAGCTTTCTTT.

This clonotype was counted many times. The CDR3 sequence is CASSLSETGVSPLHF. For the CDR3, the DNA is TGTGCCAGCAGCTTATCTGAGACAGGGGTTTCACCCCTCCACTTT. The chain uses TRBV7-9 and TRBJ1-6, with TRBD1 matching over 8 bases. J was trimmed by 9 bases and V by 2 bases; bases with no gene match: 6. CDR3 length: 15 residues. The germline CDR1 and CDR2 sequences are SEHNR and FQNEAQ (reference sequence).

The sample holds many counts of this clonotype. V is TRBV6-6 and J is TRBJ2-5; D is unclear. CDR1 is MNHNY, CDR2 SVGAGI, per germline (reference sequence). V was pared by 6 bases and J by 5 bases, with 13 bases between. The CDR3 is 13 residues long. CDR3: CASSAPPGETQYF. The CDR3 DNA is TGTGCCAGCAGCGCTCCGCCCGGGGAGACCCAGTACTTC.

This clonotype appeared many times. A read error may account for a junction end that differs from germline. The rearrangement joins TRBV19 to TRBJ2-7; TRBD2 aligns across 8 bases. CDR1 LNHDA and CDR2 SQIVND come from the germline V gene (reference sequence). The length of the CDR3 is 14 residues. DNA of the CDR3: TGCGCCAGCAGTGCGGCTAGCGGGTCCTACGAGCAGTACTTC. It is translated as CASSAASGSYEQYF.

This clonotype has ten or more counts. This chain links TRBV4-3 with TRBJ1-3; perhaps TRBD1 as D (5 bases). The V end was cut by 0 bases, the J end by 3 bases, with 21 bases between. Germline CDR1 and CDR2: LGHNA and YSLEER. There are 19 residues in the CDR3. The CDR3 loop reads CASSQDNRPGGGGGNTIYF. The DNA for the CDR3 is TGCGCCAGCAGCCAAGATAACAGGCCAGGAGGTGGAGGTGGAAACACCATATATTTT.

This chain links TRBV5-4 with TRBJ2-5, with TRBD1 matching 7 bases. Germline V lookup: CDR1 SGHNT, CDR2 YYREEE (reference sequence). After removal of 2 bases from V and 4 bases from J, the junction contained 8 bases not matched to a gene. This CDR3 is 15 amino acids long. The CDR3 is CASSFTGDARETQYF. As DNA, the CDR3 is TGTGCCAGCAGCTTTACAGGGGATGCGCGAGAGACCCAGTACTTC.

This clonotype was seen at least ten times. The chain employs TRBV9 and TRBJ2-2; D gene unclear. V lost 2 bases to trimming and J lost 4 bases, with 6 bases between them. CDR3 length: 13 residues. The germline V gene has CDR1 SGDLS and CDR2 YYNGEE. The CDR3 loop is CASSVWGTGELFF. CDR3 nucleotide sequence: TGTGCCAGCAGCGTTTGGGGCACCGGGGAGCTGTTTTTT.

Many counts were recorded for this clonotype. The V gene is TRBV7-2, the J gene TRBJ2-5; TRBD1 agrees at 8 bases. Germline assignment: CDR1 SGHTA and CDR2 FQGNSA. V was clipped by 1 base and J by 2 bases; unmatched bases: 6. The CDR3 extends over 16 amino acids. The CDR3 spells CASSLGGQGGQETQYF. CDR3 in DNA: TGTGCCAGCAGCTTAGGAGGACAGGGCGGACAAGAGACCCAGTACTTC. The variable domain in full, completed from reference TRBV7-2 and TRBJ2-5, reads GAGVSQSPSNKVTEKGKDVELRCDPISGHTALYWYRQSLGQGLEFLIYFQGNSAPDKSGLPSDRFSAERTGGSVSTLTIQRTQQEDSAVYLCASSLGGQGGQETQYFGPGTRLLVL.

This clonotype was counted at least ten times. V usage is TRBV7-8 and J usage is TRBJ2-3, with D possibly being TRBD1 or TRBD2 (5 bases each). Trimming pared 5 bases from V and 1 base from J, leaving 16 bases between. The CDR3 is 16 residues long. Germline V gives CDR1 SGHVS, CDR2 FQNEAQ. The CDR3 nucleotides read TGTGCCAGCAGCCAGCTTGGGGGTGTCGGCACAGATACGCAGTATTTT. Translating gives CASSQLGGVGTDTQYF.

Regarding this clonotype: A much larger clone lies one base from this, so it may be a read error. The CDR3 does not end in the conserved phenylalanine or tryptophan, so this is likely a read error. CDR3 sequence (DNA): TGTGCCAGCAGCTTATCCAGCGTGAAAGAGACCCAGTACCTC. This codes for CASSLSSVKETQYL. The rearrangement joins TRBV11-2 to TRBJ2-5; D remains ambiguous. The CDR3 is 14 residues long. CDR1 SGHAT and CDR2 FQNNGV come from the germline V gene. Between the trimmed V and J ends, which lost 2 bases and 3 bases, there was a span of 10 bases.